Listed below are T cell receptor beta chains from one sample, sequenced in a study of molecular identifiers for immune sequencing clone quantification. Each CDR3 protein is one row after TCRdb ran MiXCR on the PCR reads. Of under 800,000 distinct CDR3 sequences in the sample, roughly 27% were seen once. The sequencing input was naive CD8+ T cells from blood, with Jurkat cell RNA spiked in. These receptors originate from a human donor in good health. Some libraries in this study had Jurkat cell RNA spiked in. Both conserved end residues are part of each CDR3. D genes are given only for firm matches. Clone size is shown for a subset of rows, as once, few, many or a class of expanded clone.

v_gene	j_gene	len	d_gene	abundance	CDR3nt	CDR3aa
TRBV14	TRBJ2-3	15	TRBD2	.	TGTGCCAGCAGCCAATTTGCCGGCGGGAGGGATACGCAGTATTTT	CASSQFAGGRDTQYF
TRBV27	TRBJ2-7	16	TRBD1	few	TGTGCCAGCACTCAAACCCGGGACAGGGCCTACTACGAGCAGTACTTC	CASTQTRDRAYYEQYF
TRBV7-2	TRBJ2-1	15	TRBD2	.	TGTGCCAGCAGCCTTACCGCGGGAGCGCTCAATGAGCAGTTCTTC	CASSLTAGALNEQFF
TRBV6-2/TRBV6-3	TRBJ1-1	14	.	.	TGTGCCAGCAGTTACTCCCAGGGGACCACTGAAGCTTTCTTT	CASSYSQGTTEAFF
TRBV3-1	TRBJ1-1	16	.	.	TGTGCCAGCAGCCAAGCAGGGCGGGGAGAGAACACTGAAGCTTTCTTT	CASSQAGRGENTEAFF
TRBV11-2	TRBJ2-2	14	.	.	TGTGCCAGCAGCGGGGGGGCCCCCGCCGGGGAGCTGTTTTTT	CASSGGAPAGELFF
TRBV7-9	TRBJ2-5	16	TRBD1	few	TGTGCCAGCAGCTTGAGCCCAGGACAGGGGGCGGAGACCCAGTACTTC	CASSLSPGQGAETQYF
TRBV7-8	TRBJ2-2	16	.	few	TGTGCCAGCAGCTTTATTCCCGGACAACTCACCGGGGAGCTGTTTTTT	CASSFIPGQLTGELFF
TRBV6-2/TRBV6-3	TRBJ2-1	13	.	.	TGTGCCAGCACCAAGACCTCCTACAATGAGCAGTTCTTC	CASTKTSYNEQFF
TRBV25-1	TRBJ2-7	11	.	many	TGTGCCACAAGTATAGGGATCGAGCAGTACTTC	CATSIGIEQYF
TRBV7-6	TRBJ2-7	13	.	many	TGTGCCAGCAGCTTACACGGAACCTACGAGCAGTACTTC	CASSLHGTYEQYF
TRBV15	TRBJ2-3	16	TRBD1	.	TGTGCCACCAGCCGCACAGGGACAGGGGTAACAGATACGCAGTATTTT	CATSRTGTGVTDTQYF
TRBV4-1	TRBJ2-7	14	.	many	TGCGCCAGCAGCCGTGGGATGGGGACCTACGAGCAGTACTTC	CASSRGMGTYEQYF
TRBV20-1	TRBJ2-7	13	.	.	TGCAGTGCTAGAGATAGCCATACCTACGAGCAGTACTTC	CSARDSHTYEQYF
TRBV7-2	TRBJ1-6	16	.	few	TGTGCCAGCAGGATTGCACCGGGACACGGAAATTCACCCCTCCACTTT	CASRIAPGHGNSPLHF
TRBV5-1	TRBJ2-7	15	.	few	TGCGCCAGCAGCTTGGAGGGATTCGGTTTGGACGAGCAGTACTTC	CASSLEGFGLDEQYF
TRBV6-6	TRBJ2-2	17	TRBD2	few	TGTGCCAGCAGTTACTCAGCGGGGGGGCTTGGCACCGGGGAGCTGTTTTTT	CASSYSAGGLGTGELFF
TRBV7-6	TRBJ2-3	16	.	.	TGTGCCAGCAGCTTAGGTCTCGGTACTAACACAGATATGCAGTATTTT	CASSLGLGTNTDMQYF
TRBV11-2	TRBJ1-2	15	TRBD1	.	TGTGCCAGCAGCTTACCCGAGACAGGGGGCTATGGCTACACCTTC	CASSLPETGGYGYTF
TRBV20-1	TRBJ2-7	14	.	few	TGCAGTGCTACCGTTTTTCACGGGACCGGCGAGCAGTACTTC	CSATVFHGTGEQYF
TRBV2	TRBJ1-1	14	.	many	TGTGCCAGCAGTGAAGTGTACCGAGGCACTGAAGCTTTCTTT	CASSEVYRGTEAFF
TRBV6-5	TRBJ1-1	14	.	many	TGTGCCAGCACGGACACCCATCCGAACACTGAAGCTTTCTTT	CASTDTHPNTEAFF
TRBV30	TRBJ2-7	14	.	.	TGTGCCTGGACCGGGACGCCGACCTTCTACGAGCAGTACTTC	CAWTGTPTFYEQYF
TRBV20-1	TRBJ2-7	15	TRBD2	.	TGCAGTGCAAAGAGCGGGAGTGGCCCGCTTTACGAGCAGTACTTC	CSAKSGSGPLYEQYF
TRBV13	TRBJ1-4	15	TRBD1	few	TGTGCCAGCAGCGCCAGGACAGGGCAAGTGAGAAAACTGTTTTTT	CASSARTGQVRKLFF
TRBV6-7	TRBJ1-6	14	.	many	TGTGCCAGCAGTTACGAAGGGGAGCATTCACCCCTCCACTTT	CASSYEGEHSPLHF
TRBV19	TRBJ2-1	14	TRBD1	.	TGTGCCAGTAGTATTTTTGGACAGGGGAATGAGCAGTTCTTC	CASSIFGQGNEQFF
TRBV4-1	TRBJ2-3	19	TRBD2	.	TGCGCCAGCAGCCAAGTAAAGGCTAGCGGGAGTATGGGCACAGATACGCAGTATTTT	CASSQVKASGSMGTDTQYF
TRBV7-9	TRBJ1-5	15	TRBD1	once	TGTGCCAGCAGCCTGACAGGGTATAGCACTCAGCCCCAGCATTTT	CASSLTGYSTQPQHF
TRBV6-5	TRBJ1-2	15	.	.	TGTGCCAGCAGTTACTCCCCGGGGGCGAACTATGGCTACACCTTC	CASSYSPGANYGYTF
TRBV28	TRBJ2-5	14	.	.	TGTGCCAGCGGTGAAAGGACTAATCAAGAGACCCAGTACTTC	CASGERTNQETQYF
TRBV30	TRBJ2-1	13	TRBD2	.	TGTGCCTGGGGGAGGGGCTCCTACAATGCGCAGTTCTTC	CAWGRGSYNAQFF
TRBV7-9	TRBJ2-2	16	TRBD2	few	TGTGCCAGCAGCTATAGCGGGGGGGCCGTCACCGGGGAGCTGTTTTTT	CASSYSGGAVTGELFF
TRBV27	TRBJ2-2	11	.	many	TGTGCCACTAGATGGACCGGGGAGCTGTTTTTT	CATRWTGELFF
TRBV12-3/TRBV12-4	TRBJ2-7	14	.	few	TGTGCCAGCAGCCGGGCCATGAAAGGTGACGAGCAGTACTTC	CASSRAMKGDEQYF
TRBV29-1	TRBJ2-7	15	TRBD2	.	TGCAGCGTTGAAGGCCTAGCGGGAGAGGCATACGCGCCGTCCTTC	CSVEGLAGEAYAPSF
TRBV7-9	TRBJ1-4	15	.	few	TGTGCCAGCAGCTGGGGGCCGGGGGCTAATGAAAAACTGTTTTTT	CASSWGPGANEKLFF
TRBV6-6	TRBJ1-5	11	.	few	TGTGCCAGCAGTTACTCGGGGCTCCAGCATTTT	CASSYSGLQHF
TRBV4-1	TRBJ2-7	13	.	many	TGCGCCAGCAGCCAAGATCCCAGATACGAGCAGTACTTC	CASSQDPRYEQYF
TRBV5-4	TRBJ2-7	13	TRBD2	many	TGTGCCAGCAGCTTCAGCGGGAGTCACGAGCAGTACTTC	CASSFSGSHEQYF
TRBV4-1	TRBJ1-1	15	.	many	TGCGCCAGCAGCCAAGACGTTAGGGGAGGCACTGAAGCTTTCTTT	CASSQDVRGGTEAFF
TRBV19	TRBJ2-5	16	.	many	TGTGCCAGTAGTATAGTAGGCGGAACAGCGAAGGGGACCCAGTACTTC	CASSIVGGTAKGTQYF